The 27 T cell receptor beta chains below were found in one sample sequenced in a study of multiple sclerosis patients with progressive multifocal leukoencephalopathy. Generated by immunoSEQ multiplex PCR, the TCRdb table keeps only in-frame clones and is missing some. The table has fewer than 35,000 clones, more than 85% seen once; the top ten hold around 3.1%. Time point: time of PML onset. This specimen was PBMCs, taken from a patient treated with natalizumab. The receptors here all came from a human donor with progressive multifocal leukoencephalopathy.

The V gene is TRBV7-9, the J gene TRBJ2-5; D is undetermined. The J call may be wrong; the DNA end is better matched by TRBJ2-7. CDR3 length equals 13 residues. Germline lookup yields CDR1 SEHNR and CDR2 FQNEAQ (reference sequence). Here the CDR3 DNA reads TGTGCCAGCAGCTTAGACGACGGCTACGAGCAGTACTTC. The encoded protein is CASSLDDGYEQYF.

The J gene is TRBJ2-1, the V gene TRBV4-3, with 11 bases lining up with TRBD1. The junction had 9 bases not matched to a gene; V was cut back by 3 bases and J by 5 bases. Germline V gene sequence: CDR1 LGHNA, CDR2 YSLEER. This CDR3 has 17 residues. The CDR3 sequence: CASSQVTGTGGDNEQFF. In DNA form, the CDR3 reads TGCGCCAGCAGCCAGGTTACCGGGACAGGGGGGGACAATGAGCAGTTCTTC.

The chain links TRBV4-3 to TRBJ1-5, with D possibly TRBD1 on 6 matching bases. The CDR3 covers 17 residues. With 0 bases removed from V and 1 base from J, the gap between germline ends came to 13 bases. Germline CDR1 LGHNA, CDR2 YSLEER. The CDR3 protein is CASSQDRGGGSNQPQHF. The DNA for the CDR3 is TGCGCCAGCAGCCAAGATCGAGGGGGGGGAAGCAATCAGCCCCAGCATTTT.

This clone was counted between two and nine times. V is TRBV19 and J is TRBJ2-2; TRBD2 aligns across 7 bases. Per germline, CDR1 LNHDA and CDR2 SQIVND (reference sequence). The junction had 3 bases not matched to a gene; V was cut back by 5 bases and J by 0 bases. The length of the CDR3 is 15 residues. CDR3 amino acids: CASSPLAANTGELFF. In DNA, the CDR3 is TGTGCCAGTAGTCCCCTAGCGGCGAACACCGGGGAGCTGTTTTTT.

Comment on this clone: The same CDR3 arises from other DNA sequences in this sample as well. The chain employs TRBV5-1 and TRBJ1-1; D is possibly TRBD1 (5 bases). CDR3 length: 16 residues. CDR1 is SGHRS and CDR2 is YFSETQ in the germline V gene. The ends were cut back, 1 base at V and 1 base at J, with 14 bases in the middle. For the CDR3, the DNA is TGCGCCAGCAGCTTGCGTGTGGGTCAGGGGAACACTGAAGCTTTCTTT. This translates into CASSLRVGQGNTEAFF. The whole variable domain, filled in from reference TRBV5-1 and TRBJ1-1, reads KAGVTQTPRYLIKTRGQQVTLSCSPISGHRSVSWYQQTPGQGLQFLFEYFSETQRNKGNFPGRFSGRQFSNSRSEMNVSTLELGDSALYLCASSLRVGQGNTEAFFGQGTRLTVV.

The gene calls are TRBV9 and TRBJ2-1, with TRBD2 identical over 7 bases. CDR1 is SGDLS, CDR2 YYNGEE, per germline. Unmatched junction bases numbered 6, after V lost 0 bases and J lost 9 bases. The CDR3 covers 14 residues. CDR3 protein: CASSVGPGGGEQFF. CDR3 DNA: TGTGCCAGCAGCGTAGGTCCGGGAGGCGGTGAGCAGTTCTTC.

The chain carries TRBV11-2 and TRBJ1-1, with TRBD1 as a possible D gene (6 bases). V was cut by 5 bases and J by 7 bases, with 14 bases left in between. The CDR3 covers 13 residues. CDR1 and CDR2 from the germline V gene are SGHAT and FQNNGV. CDR3 residues: CASSPGTLLEAFF. As DNA, the CDR3 is TGTGCCAGCAGCCCAGGGACACTACTTGAAGCTTTCTTT.

The chain has TRBV4-3 and TRBJ2-3; either TRBD1 or TRBD2 may supply D (5 bases each). The V gene's germline CDR1 is LGHNA and CDR2 YSLEER. Trimming pared 4 bases from V and 1 base from J, leaving 6 bases between. The CDR3 runs to 13 residues. The CDR3 here is CASSPGRTDTQYF. CDR3 nucleotide sequence: TGCGCCAGCAGCCCGGGACGCACAGATACGCAGTATTTT.

V usage is TRBV21-1 and J usage is TRBJ2-1; the D call in the table, TRBD2, was not verified against the DNA. TRBV21-1 is labeled a pseudogene. The CDR3 totals 19 residues. In DNA form, the CDR3 reads TGTGCCAGCAGCAAAGGGGGGACTAGCGGGAGGCTCCACTACAATGAGCAGTTCTTC. It specifies CASSKGGTSGRLHYNEQFF.

This clone was counted once. The gene calls are TRBV9 and TRBJ2-3; tentatively, D is TRBD1 (5 bases). This CDR3 comprises 15 residues. V dropped 2 bases and J dropped 2 bases, with 12 bases sitting between them. Germline V CDR1 and CDR2: SGDLS, YYNGEE. CDR3 in DNA: TGTGCCAGCAGCGTCGGAGCTGGGGCCACAGATACGCAGTATTTT. Its translation is CASSVGAGATDTQYF.

The chain carries TRBV4-3 and TRBJ2-5; maybe TRBD1 (6 bases). The DNA end is more similar to TRBJ2-7, so the J call may be wrong. This CDR3 contains 13 residues. The germline V gene has CDR1 LGHNA and CDR2 YSLEER. The CDR3 bases are TGCGCCAGCAGCCAAGAACCAGGGGCCGAGCAGTACTTC. It is translated as CASSQEPGAEQYF.

The V call is TRBV9, the J call TRBJ2-2; D gene uncertain. Germline assignment: CDR1 SGDLS and CDR2 YYNGEE. The CDR3 has 15 amino acids. Trimming took off 4 bases at V and 0 bases at J, with 10 bases between the two ends. The CDR3 region is CASSPIRTNTGELFF. CDR3 bases: TGTGCCAGCAGCCCAATTAGGACGAACACCGGGGAGCTGTTTTTT.

The rearrangement uses TRBV10-3 and TRBJ2-1, with 11 bases lining up with TRBD2. V was pared by 5 bases and J by 5 bases, with 14 bases of the junction left unmatched. Germline CDR1 is ENHRY and CDR2 is SYGVKD. This CDR3 comprises 18 residues. CDR3 nucleotide sequence: TGTGCCATCAGTCTCACAAACCTACTAGCGGGAGATGACAATGAGCAGTTCTTC. Translation: CAISLTNLLAGDDNEQFF.

The chain carries TRBV14 and TRBJ2-7, with 10 bases lining up with TRBD2. J lost 6 bases, V lost 4 bases, and 6 bases had no gene match. CDR3 length: 14 amino acids. Per germline, CDR1 SGHDN and CDR2 FVKESK. CDR3 in amino acids: CASSPALAGVEQYF. DNA for the CDR3: TGTGCCAGCAGCCCCGCGCTAGCGGGAGTCGAGCAGTACTTC.

The chain recombines TRBV29-1 with TRBJ2-5, with a tentative D call TRBD2 (5 bases). The V gene lost 4 bases and the J gene lost 5 bases, with 14 bases spanning the gap. CDR3 length: 13 amino acids. Germline CDR1 SQVTM, CDR2 ANQGSEA. CDR3 region: CSVAFVRGETQYF. The CDR3 nucleotides are TGCAGCGTTGCTTTTGTCCGCGGGGAGACCCAGTACTTC.

The V gene is TRBV5-1, the J gene TRBJ2-1, with TRBD2 identical over 11 bases. Per germline, CDR1 SGHRS and CDR2 YFSETQ. This CDR3 is 13 amino acids long. V trimming: 4 bases; J trimming: 9 bases; junction bases outside the gene matches: 3. The chain's CDR3 is CASSGGTSGEQFF. In nucleotides, the CDR3 is TGCGCCAGCAGCGGGGGGACTAGCGGTGAGCAGTTCTTC. Complete variable domain (other parts from reference TRBV5-1 and TRBJ2-1): KAGVTQTPRYLIKTRGQQVTLSCSPISGHRSVSWYQQTPGQGLQFLFEYFSETQRNKGNFPGRFSGRQFSNSRSEMNVSTLELGDSALYLCASSGGTSGEQFFGPGTRLTVL.

This chain joins TRBV6-5 and TRBJ2-1; D not certain. The CDR3 extends over 12 amino acids. The germline gives CDR1 MNHEY, CDR2 SVGAGI. Trimming pared 5 bases from V and 9 bases from J, leaving 11 bases between. CDR3 amino acids: CASSTGMGEQFF. The CDR3, as DNA: TGTGCCAGCAGTACCGGCATGGGTGAGCAGTTCTTC.

This sequence joins TRBV2 and TRBJ2-1, with a weak D call TRBD1 (6 bases). Germline assignment: CDR1 SNHLY and CDR2 FYNNEI. Trimming took off 6 bases at V and 2 bases at J, with 11 bases between the two ends. The CDR3 is made up of 14 amino acids. The CDR3 nucleotides are TGTGCCAGCAGGGCAGGGGATGCCTACAATGAGCAGTTCTTC. Amino acids: CASRAGDAYNEQFF.

This clone was seen only a few times. This chain connects TRBV6-5 to TRBJ1-1, with D perhaps TRBD1 (5 bases). From germline, CDR1 is MNHEY and CDR2 SVGAGI. V lost 7 bases and J lost 8, with 8 bases in between. The CDR3 is made up of 10 amino acids. The chain's CDR3 is CASIQGEAFF. CDR3 nucleotide sequence: TGTGCCAGCATCCAGGGAGAAGCTTTCTTT.

The chain links TRBV15 to TRBJ2-1; 10 bases agree with TRBD2. The V gene's germline CDR1 is LNHNV and CDR2 YYDKDF (reference sequence). J was trimmed by 6 bases and V by 8 bases; bases with no gene match: 4. The CDR3 has 13 amino acids. The CDR3 region is CATGTSVPNEQFF. The CDR3 DNA reads as TGTGCCACCGGGACTAGCGTTCCCAATGAGCAGTTCTTC.

The chain carries TRBV7-6 and TRBJ2-6; D uncertain. Between the trimmed V and J ends, which lost 3 bases and 3 bases, there was a span of 3 bases. The CDR3 consists of 13 residues. Germline assignment: CDR1 SGHVS and CDR2 FNYEAQ. The CDR3 sequence is CASSLGGANVLTF. As DNA, the CDR3 is TGTGCCAGCAGCTTGGGTGGGGCCAACGTCCTGACTTTC.

The chain links TRBV11-2 to TRBJ2-7; a possible D gene is TRBD1 (6 bases). The germline gives CDR1 SGHAT, CDR2 FQNNGV. This CDR3 contains 13 residues. The V end was cut by 4 bases, the J end by 4 bases, with 11 bases between. CDR3 DNA sequence: TGTGCCAGCAGCTCCGACAGGATGTACGAGCAGTACTTC. Amino acids: CASSSDRMYEQYF.

The gene calls are TRBV7-2 and TRBJ1-2; TRBD1 is a possible D gene (6 bases). V shed 0 bases and J shed 3 bases, with 11 bases lying between them. There are 15 residues in the CDR3. In germline, CDR1 is SGHTA, CDR2 FQGNSA. CDR3 sequence (DNA): TGTGCCAGCAGCTTAGCGGACAGTTGGTACTATGGCTACACCTTC. Protein product: CASSLADSWYYGYTF.

The rearrangement links TRBV28 to TRBJ1-5, with TRBD1 as a possible D gene (5 bases). V lost 10 bases to trimming and J lost 0 bases, with 16 bases between them. The CDR3 runs to 15 residues. Germline CDR1 is MDHEN and CDR2 is SYDVKM. In DNA form, the CDR3 reads TGTGCCATCCGCAATGGGGGATATAGCAATCAGCCCCAGCATTTT. This translates into CAIRNGGYSNQPQHF. Drawing the rest from reference TRBV28 and TRBJ1-5, the complete variable domain is DVKVTQSSRYLVKRTGEKVFLECVQDMDHENMFWYRQDPGLGLRLIYFSYDVKMKEKGDIPEGYSVSREKKERFSLILESASTNQTSMYLCAIRNGGYSNQPQHFGDGTRLSIL.

The rearrangement links TRBV5-1 to TRBJ2-2; D possibly uses TRBD1 or TRBD2 (6 bases each). Looked up from germline, CDR1 is SGHRS and CDR2 is YFSETQ. V was shortened by 4 bases and J by 3 bases, with 13 bases between the two germline ends. The CDR3 sequence is 15 residues long. The CDR3 DNA follows: TGCGCCAGCAGCCGGGGGCAGGGTTACACCGGGGAGCTGTTTTTT. The encoded protein is CASSRGQGYTGELFF.

The chain has TRBV7-2 and TRBJ1-5, with 7 bases matching TRBD1. CDR3 size: 16 residues. Trimming removed 1 base from V and 2 bases from J; junction bases left unmatched: 5. Germline V gene data show CDR1 as SGHTA and CDR2 as FQGNSA. The CDR3 is CASSLGTGVGNQPQHF. CDR3 in DNA: TGTGCCAGCAGCTTAGGCACAGGGGTAGGCAATCAGCCCCAGCATTTT.

The chain couples TRBV30 to TRBJ2-7, with D perhaps given as TRBD1 or TRBD2 (5 bases each). The CDR3 runs 15 residues. CDR1 GTSNPN and CDR2 SVGIG come from the germline V gene (reference sequence). V was pared by 0 bases and J by 6 bases, with 18 bases between. CDR3 amino acids: CAWSVRAPGHGEQYF. In DNA form, the CDR3 reads TGTGCCTGGAGTGTACGGGCCCCGGGGCACGGCGAGCAGTACTTC.